Listed below are T cell receptor beta chains from one sample, sequenced in a study of T cells in Graves' hyperthyroidism and ophthalmopathy. TCRdb used MiXCR to reprocess the multiplex PCR reads, holding one entry per CDR3 protein. The sample shows roughly 380,000 distinct CDR3 sequences, approximately 13% of them seen only once. The specimen was blood. The receptors here all came from a woman aged 55-70 years with Graves' hyperthyroidism. The CDR3 runs from the conserved cysteine through the conserved F or W. A D gene is named only where the DNA matches it firmly. Some rows have no size entry. The others give once, few or many, or a class for an expanded clone.

clone_size: many; v_call: TRBV11-2; j_call: TRBJ2-7; d_call: TRBD2; cdr3_nt: TGTGCCAGCAGCTTTGCCGGGACTAGCTCCTACGAGCAGTACTTC; cdr3_aa: CASSFAGTSSYEQYF
clone_size: many; v_call: TRBV7-9; j_call: TRBJ2-1; d_call: TRBD1; cdr3_nt: TGTGCCAGCAGCTTAGCCGGGACAGGGTGGTCCTACAATGAGCAGTTCTTC; cdr3_aa: CASSLAGTGWSYNEQFF
clone_size: many; v_call: TRBV18; j_call: TRBJ2-5; d_call: NA; cdr3_nt: TGTGCCAGCTCACCAAACAGGGTTGGAGAGACCCAGTACTTC; cdr3_aa: CASSPNRVGETQYF
clone_size: many; v_call: TRBV20-1; j_call: TRBJ2-7; d_call: NA; cdr3_nt: TGCAGTCCCCGGACTCTTACCTACGAGCAGTACTTC; cdr3_aa: CSPRTLTYEQYF
clone_size: NA; v_call: TRBV18; j_call: TRBJ1-1; d_call: NA; cdr3_nt: TGTGCCAGCTCACTAAACAGGGATACCACGAACACTGAAGCTTTCTTT; cdr3_aa: CASSLNRDTTNTEAFF
clone_size: many; v_call: TRBV6-5; j_call: TRBJ1-2; d_call: NA; cdr3_nt: TGTGCCAGCAGTTACAGGGGTGGCTACACCTTC; cdr3_aa: CASSYRGGYTF
clone_size: NA; v_call: TRBV5-4; j_call: TRBJ2-7; d_call: NA; cdr3_nt: TGTGCCAGCAGCTTGGTGGGCGAACATGGGGAGCAGTACTTC; cdr3_aa: CASSLVGEHGEQYF
clone_size: many; v_call: TRBV12-3/TRBV12-4; j_call: TRBJ1-5; d_call: NA; cdr3_nt: TGTGCCAGCAGTTGGCTGGGAAAGCCCCAGCATTTT; cdr3_aa: CASSWLGKPQHF
clone_size: many; v_call: TRBV30; j_call: TRBJ2-1; d_call: TRBD1; cdr3_nt: TGTGCCCGGGGGACAGGGCTGGGCAATGAGCAGTTCTTC; cdr3_aa: CARGTGLGNEQFF
clone_size: many; v_call: TRBV11-2; j_call: TRBJ2-3; d_call: NA; cdr3_nt: TGTGCCAGCAGCTTAGAGAGGGCGACGACAGCAGATACGCAGTATTTT; cdr3_aa: CASSLERATTADTQYF
clone_size: NA; v_call: TRBV5-1; j_call: TRBJ2-7; d_call: NA; cdr3_nt: TGCGCCAGCAGCGCCGGGAACTCCTACGAGCAGTACTTC; cdr3_aa: CASSAGNSYEQYF
clone_size: many; v_call: TRBV6-5; j_call: TRBJ1-1; d_call: NA; cdr3_nt: TGTGCCAGCAGTTACTCGTGGGCAGCCAACACTGAAGCTTTCTTT; cdr3_aa: CASSYSWAANTEAFF
clone_size: many; v_call: TRBV20-1; j_call: TRBJ2-3; d_call: TRBD1; cdr3_nt: TGCAGTGCTAGTCTGATCCAGGGGGTGGGCACAGATACGCAGTATTTT; cdr3_aa: CSASLIQGVGTDTQYF